This T cell receptor beta chain was recorded in a study of blood T cell repertoires in COVID-19. Assay: immunoSEQ multiplex PCR; the TCRdb copy retains only in-frame clones and omits some. In the table there are over 60,000 clones, 85% to 90% of which are singletons. In its sample, this clone was seen once. In germline, CDR1 is SGHVS, CDR2 FQNEAQ. The CDR3 runs 16 residues. Trimming cost V 5 bases and J 1 base, with 15 bases left between them. V gene TRBV7-8 combines with J gene TRBJ1-5; a weak D match, TRBD1 (5 bases). Sample: peripheral blood. This TCR was sampled from a woman in her forties or fifties with active COVID-19. The CDR3 nucleotides read TGTGCCAGCAGCCTAGATGTCAGGGAAAGCAATCAGCCCCAGCATTTT. Translating it yields CASSLDVRESNQPQHF.